The TCR beta chain described here comes from a study of CD8 T cells in ankylosing spondylitis. Whole-study findings and limits: Certain motif variants had earlier appeared in reactive arthritis synovial fluid and blood. Seemingly distinctive of ankylosing spondylitis blood was a TCR beta motif formed by eight highly homologous variants.

CDR3 length: 17 amino acids. J lost 4 bases, V lost 4 bases, and 10 bases had no gene match. Germline CDR1 is SGDLS and CDR2 is YYNGEE. As the method for making TCR beta libraries, quantitative 5'-RACE with molecular barcodes was used. One entry per CDR3 protein, called by TCRdb with MiXCR from the 5' RACE reads. This sample has around 40,000 distinct CDR3 sequences; less than 3% occur once, and the top ten carry over 4%. This clonotype has a count of ten or more. Antigen: not known. Sequencing input: blood, either unsorted or a sorted T cell fraction (not recorded which). The source of this sequence is a male donor with ankylosing spondylitis or in good health (not recorded which). The chain uses TRBV9 and TRBJ2-5, with 13 bases that match TRBD2. The CDR3 region is CASSKRGTSGIRETQYF. The CDR3 region has the DNA TGTGCCAGCAGCAAGAGGGGGACTAGCGGGATCCGAGAGACCCAGTACTTC.